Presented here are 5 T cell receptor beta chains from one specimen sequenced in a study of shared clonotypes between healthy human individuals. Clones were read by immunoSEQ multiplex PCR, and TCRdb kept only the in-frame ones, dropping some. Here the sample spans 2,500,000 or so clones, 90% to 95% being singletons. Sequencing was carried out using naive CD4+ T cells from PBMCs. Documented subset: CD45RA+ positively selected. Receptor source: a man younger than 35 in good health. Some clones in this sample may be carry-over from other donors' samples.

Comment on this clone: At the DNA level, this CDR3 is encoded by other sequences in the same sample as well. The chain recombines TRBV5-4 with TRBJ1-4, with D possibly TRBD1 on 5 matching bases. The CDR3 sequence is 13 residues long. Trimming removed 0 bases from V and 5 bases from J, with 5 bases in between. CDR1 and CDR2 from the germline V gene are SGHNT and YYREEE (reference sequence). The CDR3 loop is CASSLGQNEKLFF. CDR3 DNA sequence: TGTGCCAGCAGCTTGGGACAGAATGAAAAACTGTTTTTT.

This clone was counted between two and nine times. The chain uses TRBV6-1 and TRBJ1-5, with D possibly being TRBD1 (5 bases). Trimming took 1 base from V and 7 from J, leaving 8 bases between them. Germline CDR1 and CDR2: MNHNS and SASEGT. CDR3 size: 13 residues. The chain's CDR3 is CASSEVWGQPQHF. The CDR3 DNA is TGTGCCAGCAGTGAAGTATGGGGGCAGCCCCAGCATTTT.

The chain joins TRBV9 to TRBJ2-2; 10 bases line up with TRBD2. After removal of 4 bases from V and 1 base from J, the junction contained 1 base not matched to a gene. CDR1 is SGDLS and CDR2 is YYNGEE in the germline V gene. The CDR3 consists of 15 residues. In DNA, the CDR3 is TGTGCCAGCAGCCGACTAGCGGGGAACACCGGGGAGCTGTTTTTT. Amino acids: CASSRLAGNTGELFF.

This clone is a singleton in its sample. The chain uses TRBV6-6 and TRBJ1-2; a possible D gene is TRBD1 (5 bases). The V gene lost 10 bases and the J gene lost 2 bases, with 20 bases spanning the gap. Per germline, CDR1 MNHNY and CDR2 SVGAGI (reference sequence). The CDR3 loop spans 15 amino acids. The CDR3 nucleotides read TGTGCCACATCGAAGGACACCTCGCGGAACTATGGCTACACCTTC. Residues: CATSKDTSRNYGYTF.

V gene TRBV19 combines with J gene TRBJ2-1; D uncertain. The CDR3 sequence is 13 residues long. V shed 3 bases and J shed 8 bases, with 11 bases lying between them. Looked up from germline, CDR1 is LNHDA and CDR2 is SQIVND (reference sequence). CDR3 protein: CASSILLVHEQFF. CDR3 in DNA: TGTGCCAGTAGTATTCTCCTAGTACATGAGCAGTTCTTC.